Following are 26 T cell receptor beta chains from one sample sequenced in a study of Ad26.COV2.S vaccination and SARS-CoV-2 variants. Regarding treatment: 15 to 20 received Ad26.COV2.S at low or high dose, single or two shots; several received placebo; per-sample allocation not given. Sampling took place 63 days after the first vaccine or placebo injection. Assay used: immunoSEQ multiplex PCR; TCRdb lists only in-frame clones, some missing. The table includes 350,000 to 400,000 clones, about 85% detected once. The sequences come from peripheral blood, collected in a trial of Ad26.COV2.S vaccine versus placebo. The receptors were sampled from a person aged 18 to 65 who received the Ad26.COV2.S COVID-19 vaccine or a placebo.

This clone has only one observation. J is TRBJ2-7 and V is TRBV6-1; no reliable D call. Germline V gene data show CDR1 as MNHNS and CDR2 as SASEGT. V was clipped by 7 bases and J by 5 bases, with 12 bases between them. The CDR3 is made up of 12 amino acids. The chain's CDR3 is CASNNGPDEQYF. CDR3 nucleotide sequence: TGTGCCAGCAATAACGGCCCGGACGAGCAGTACTTC.

CDR3 nucleotide sequence: TGTGCCATCAGTTCCCAGGGGATCAATCAGCCCCAGCATTTT. It translates to CAISSQGINQPQHF. The gene calls are TRBV10-3 and TRBJ1-5; D is possibly TRBD1 (6 bases). Trimming removed 5 bases at V and 3 bases at J, with 11 bases between. Germline loops: CDR1 ENHRY, CDR2 SYGVKD. The CDR3 covers 14 residues.

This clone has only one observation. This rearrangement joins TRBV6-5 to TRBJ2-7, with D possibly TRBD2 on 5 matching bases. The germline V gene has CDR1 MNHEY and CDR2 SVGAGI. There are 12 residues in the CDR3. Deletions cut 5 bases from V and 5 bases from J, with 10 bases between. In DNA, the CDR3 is TGTGCCAGCAGTAGAACTAGGCACGAGCAGTACTTC. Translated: CASSRTRHEQYF.

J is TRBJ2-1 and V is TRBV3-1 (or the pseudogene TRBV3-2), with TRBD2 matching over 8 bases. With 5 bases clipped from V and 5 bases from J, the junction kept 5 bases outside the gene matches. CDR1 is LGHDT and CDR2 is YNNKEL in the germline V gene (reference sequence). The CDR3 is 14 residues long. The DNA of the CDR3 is TGTGCCAGCAGCATAGCGGGGATCCACAATGAGCAGTTCTTC. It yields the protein CASSIAGIHNEQFF.

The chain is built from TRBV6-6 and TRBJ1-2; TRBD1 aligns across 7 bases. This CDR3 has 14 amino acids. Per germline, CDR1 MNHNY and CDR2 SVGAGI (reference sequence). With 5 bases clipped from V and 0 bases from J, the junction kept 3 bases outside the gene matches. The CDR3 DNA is TGTGCCAGCAGTAGGACAGGAGCTAACTATGGCTACACCTTC. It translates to CASSRTGANYGYTF.

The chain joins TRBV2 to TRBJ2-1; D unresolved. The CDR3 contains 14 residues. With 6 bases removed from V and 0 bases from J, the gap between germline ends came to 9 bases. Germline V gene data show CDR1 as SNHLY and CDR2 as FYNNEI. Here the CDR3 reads CASRAGVSYNEQFF. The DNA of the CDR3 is TGTGCCAGCAGGGCAGGAGTCTCCTACAATGAGCAGTTCTTC.

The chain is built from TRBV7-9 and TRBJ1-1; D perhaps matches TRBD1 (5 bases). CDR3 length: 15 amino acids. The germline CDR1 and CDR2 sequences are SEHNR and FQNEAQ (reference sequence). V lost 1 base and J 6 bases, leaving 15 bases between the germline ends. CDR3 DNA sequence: TGTGCCAGCAGCTTAGGTCCAGGGTTGGACGCTGAAGCTTTCTTT. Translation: CASSLGPGLDAEAFF. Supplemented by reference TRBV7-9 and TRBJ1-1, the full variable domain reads DTGVSQNPRHKITKRGQNVTFRCDPISEHNRLYWYRQTLGQGPEFLTYFQNEAQLEKSRLLSDRFSAERPKGSFSTLEIQRTEQGDSAMYLCASSLGPGLDAEAFFGQGTRLTVV.

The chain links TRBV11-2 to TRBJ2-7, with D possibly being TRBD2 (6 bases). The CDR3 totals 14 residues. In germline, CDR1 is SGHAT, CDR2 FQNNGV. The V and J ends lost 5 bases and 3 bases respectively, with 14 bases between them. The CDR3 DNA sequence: TGTGCCAGCAGCCCTTCCGGGGGATTCTACGAGCAGTACTTC. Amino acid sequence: CASSPSGGFYEQYF.

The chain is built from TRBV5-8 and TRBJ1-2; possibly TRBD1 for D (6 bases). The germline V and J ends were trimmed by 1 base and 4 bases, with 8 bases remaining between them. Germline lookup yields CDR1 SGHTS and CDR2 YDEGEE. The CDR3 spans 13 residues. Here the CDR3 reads CASSLQGPYGYTF. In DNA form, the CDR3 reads TGTGCCAGCAGCTTGCAGGGGCCCTATGGCTACACCTTC.

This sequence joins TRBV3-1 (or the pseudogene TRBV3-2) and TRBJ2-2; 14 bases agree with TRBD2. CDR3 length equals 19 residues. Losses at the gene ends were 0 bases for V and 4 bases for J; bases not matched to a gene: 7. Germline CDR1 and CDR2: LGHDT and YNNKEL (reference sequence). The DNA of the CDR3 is TGTGCCAGCAGCCAAGATTGGGGACTAGCGGGGGAACTCACCGGGGAGCTGTTTTTT. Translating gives CASSQDWGLAGELTGELFF.

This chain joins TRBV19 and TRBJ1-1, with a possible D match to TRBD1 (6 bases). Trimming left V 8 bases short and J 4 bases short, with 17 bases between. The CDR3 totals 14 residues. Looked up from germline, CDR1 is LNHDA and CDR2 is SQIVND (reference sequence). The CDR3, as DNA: TGTGCCAGTTCCACGACAGGCCAAGCCACTGAAGCTTTCTTT. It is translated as CASSTTGQATEAFF.

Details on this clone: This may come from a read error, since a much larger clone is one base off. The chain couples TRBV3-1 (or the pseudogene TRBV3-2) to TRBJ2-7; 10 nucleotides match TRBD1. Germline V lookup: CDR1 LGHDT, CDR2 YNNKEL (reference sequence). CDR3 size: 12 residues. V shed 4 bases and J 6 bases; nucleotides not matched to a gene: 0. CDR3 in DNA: TGTGCCAGCAGCCGGACAGGGGGCGAGCAGTACTTC. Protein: CASSRTGGEQYF.

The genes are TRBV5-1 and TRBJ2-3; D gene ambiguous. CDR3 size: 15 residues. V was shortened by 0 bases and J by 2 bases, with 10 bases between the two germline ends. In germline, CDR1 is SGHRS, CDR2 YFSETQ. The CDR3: CASSLDRGVTDTQYF. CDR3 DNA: TGCGCCAGCAGCTTGGATCGAGGAGTCACAGATACGCAGTATTTT.

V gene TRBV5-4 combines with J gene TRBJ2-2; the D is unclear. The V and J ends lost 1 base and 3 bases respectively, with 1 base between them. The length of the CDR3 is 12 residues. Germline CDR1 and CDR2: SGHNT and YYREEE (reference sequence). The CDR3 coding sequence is TGTGCCAGCAGCTTGTACACCGGGGAGCTGTTTTTT. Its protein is CASSLYTGELFF.

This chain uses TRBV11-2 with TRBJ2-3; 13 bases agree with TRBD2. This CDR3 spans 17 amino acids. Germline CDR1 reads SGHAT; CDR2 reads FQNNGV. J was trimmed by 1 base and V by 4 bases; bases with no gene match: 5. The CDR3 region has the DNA TGTGCCAGCAGCTGGACTAGCGGGGGACTGGGCACAGATACGCAGTATTTT. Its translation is CASSWTSGGLGTDTQYF.

The CDR3 DNA sequence: TGTGCCAGCAGTTGGACTGGGGCAACGGCCCAGCATTTT. It is translated as CASSWTGATAQHF. The rearrangement links TRBV12-3 or TRBV12-4 to TRBJ1-5; maybe TRBD1 (5 bases). This CDR3 spans 13 amino acids. Trimming took off 4 bases at V and 11 bases at J, with 15 bases between the two ends.

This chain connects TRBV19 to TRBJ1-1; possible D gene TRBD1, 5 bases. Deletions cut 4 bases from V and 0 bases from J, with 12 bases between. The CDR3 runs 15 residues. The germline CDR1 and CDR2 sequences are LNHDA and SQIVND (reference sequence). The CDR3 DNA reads TGTGCCAGTAGTAATACAGAAGGGGTGAACACTGAAGCTTTCTTT. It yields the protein CASSNTEGVNTEAFF.

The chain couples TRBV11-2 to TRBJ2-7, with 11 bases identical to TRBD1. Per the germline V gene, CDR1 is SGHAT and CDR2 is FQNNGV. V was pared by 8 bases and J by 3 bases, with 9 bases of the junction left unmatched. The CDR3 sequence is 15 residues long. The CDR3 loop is CASRKPGTGGYEQYF. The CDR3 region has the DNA TGTGCCAGCCGCAAGCCCGGGACAGGGGGCTACGAGCAGTACTTC. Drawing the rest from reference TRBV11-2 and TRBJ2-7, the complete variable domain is EAGVAQSPRYKIIEKRQSVAFWCNPISGHATLYWYQQILGQGPKLLIQFQNNGVVDDSQLPKDRFSAERLKGVDSTLKIQPAKLEDSAVYLCASRKPGTGGYEQYFGPGTRLTVT.

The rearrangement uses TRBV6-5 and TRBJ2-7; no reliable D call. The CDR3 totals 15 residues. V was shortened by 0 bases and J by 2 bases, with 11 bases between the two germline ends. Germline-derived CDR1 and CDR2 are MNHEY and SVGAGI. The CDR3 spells CASSYSYNSAYEQYF. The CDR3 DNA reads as TGTGCCAGCAGTTACTCATACAACAGCGCCTACGAGCAGTACTTC.

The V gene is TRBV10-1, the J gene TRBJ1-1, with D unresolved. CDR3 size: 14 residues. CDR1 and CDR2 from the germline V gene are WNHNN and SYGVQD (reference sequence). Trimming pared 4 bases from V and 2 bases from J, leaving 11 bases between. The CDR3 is CASSGGVRNTEAFF. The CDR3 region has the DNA TGCGCCAGCAGTGGCGGGGTGCGAAACACTGAAGCTTTCTTT.

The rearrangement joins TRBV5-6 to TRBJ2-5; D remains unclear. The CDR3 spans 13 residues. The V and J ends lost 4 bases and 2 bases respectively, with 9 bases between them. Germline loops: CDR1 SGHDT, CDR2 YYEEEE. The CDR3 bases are TGTGCCAGCAGCCCCCTCGGGCAAGAGACCCAGTACTTC. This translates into CASSPLGQETQYF.

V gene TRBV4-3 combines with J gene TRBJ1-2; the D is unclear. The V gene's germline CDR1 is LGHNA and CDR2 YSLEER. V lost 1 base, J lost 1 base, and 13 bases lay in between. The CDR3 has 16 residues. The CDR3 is CASSQVFQEDNYGYTF. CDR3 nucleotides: TGCGCCAGCAGCCAAGTGTTCCAGGAAGATAACTATGGCTACACCTTC.

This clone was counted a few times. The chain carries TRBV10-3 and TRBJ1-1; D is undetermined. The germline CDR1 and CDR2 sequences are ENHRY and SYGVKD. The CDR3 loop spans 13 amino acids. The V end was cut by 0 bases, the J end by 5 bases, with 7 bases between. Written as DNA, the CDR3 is TGTGCCATCAGTGAGTCGCGAGATACTGAAGCTTTCTTT. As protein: CAISESRDTEAFF.

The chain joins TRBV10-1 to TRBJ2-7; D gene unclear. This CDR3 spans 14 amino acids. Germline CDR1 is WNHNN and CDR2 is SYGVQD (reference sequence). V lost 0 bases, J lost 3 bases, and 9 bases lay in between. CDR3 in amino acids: CASSESNFVYEQYF. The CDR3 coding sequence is TGCGCCAGCAGTGAGTCGAATTTTGTCTACGAGCAGTACTTC.

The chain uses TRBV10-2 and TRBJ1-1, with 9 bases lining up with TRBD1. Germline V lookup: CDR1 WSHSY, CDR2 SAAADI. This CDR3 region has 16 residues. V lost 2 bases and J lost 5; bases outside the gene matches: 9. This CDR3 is CASSERLTGGRTEAFF. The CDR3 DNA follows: TGCGCCAGCAGTGAGAGACTGACAGGGGGAAGGACTGAAGCTTTCTTT.

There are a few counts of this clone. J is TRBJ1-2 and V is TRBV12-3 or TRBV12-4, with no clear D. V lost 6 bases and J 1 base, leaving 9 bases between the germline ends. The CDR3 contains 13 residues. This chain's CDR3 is CASRDQFNYGYTF. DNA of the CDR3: TGTGCCAGCAGGGATCAATTTAACTATGGCTACACCTTC.